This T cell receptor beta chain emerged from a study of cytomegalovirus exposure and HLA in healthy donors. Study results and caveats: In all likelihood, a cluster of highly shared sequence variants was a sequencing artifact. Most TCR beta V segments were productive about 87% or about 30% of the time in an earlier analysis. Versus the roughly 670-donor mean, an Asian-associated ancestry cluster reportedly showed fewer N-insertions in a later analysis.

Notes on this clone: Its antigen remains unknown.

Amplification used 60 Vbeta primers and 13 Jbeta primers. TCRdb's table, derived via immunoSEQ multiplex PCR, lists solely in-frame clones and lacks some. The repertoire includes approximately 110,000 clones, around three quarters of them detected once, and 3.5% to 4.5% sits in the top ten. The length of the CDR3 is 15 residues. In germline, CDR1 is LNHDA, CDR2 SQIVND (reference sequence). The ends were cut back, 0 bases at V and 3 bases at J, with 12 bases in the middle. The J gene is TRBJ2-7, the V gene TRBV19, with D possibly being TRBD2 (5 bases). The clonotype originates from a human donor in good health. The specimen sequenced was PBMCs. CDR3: CASSIDGKAGYEQYF. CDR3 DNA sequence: TGTGCCAGTAGTATAGATGGGAAGGCGGGCTACGAGCAGTACTTC.